One sample yielded the 10 T cell receptor beta chains listed below, sequenced in a study of cytomegalovirus exposure and HLA in healthy donors. The PCR ran on 60 Vbeta and 13 Jbeta primers. The table came from immunoSEQ multiplex PCR; TCRdb's copy has only in-frame clones and leaves some out. Of a few hundred thousand clones detected, approximately 79% appear once; the ten largest clones hold about 0.2%. The sequencing sample was made of PBMCs. The receptors derive from a girl under 10 years old in good health and CMV-seronegative.

The chain employs TRBV30 and TRBJ1-4, with D tentatively TRBD1 (5 bases). V was shortened by 4 bases and J by 8 bases, with 14 bases between the two germline ends. The CDR3 is 13 amino acids. Germline V gene lookup returns CDR1 GTSNPN and CDR2 SVGIG (reference sequence). CDR3 sequence reads: CAWTRGGVEKLFF. CDR3 coding DNA: TGTGCCTGGACTAGGGGAGGGGTGGAAAAACTGTTTTTT.

As concerns this clone: Given the absence of the conserved phenylalanine or tryptophan at the CDR3 end, a read error is likely. The limits of the CDR3 on the DNA are not certain, so only TCRdb's listed CDR3 is given. This rearrangement joins TRBV2 to TRBJ2-7; the table's TRBD2 call for D was not verified on the DNA. The CDR3 has 11 residues if both end residues are counted. CDR1 is SNHLY, CDR2 FYNNEI, per germline. CDR3 loop: CASSVGLAALL.

This clone was seen more than once but under ten times. V gene TRBV27 combines with J gene TRBJ1-1; the D gene is possibly TRBD1 (6 bases). CDR3 size: 15 residues. V was clipped by 0 bases and J by 3 bases, with 11 bases between them. Germline CDR1 MNHEY, CDR2 SMNVEV (reference sequence). CDR3 loop: CASSLSGAPDTEAFF. In nucleotides, the CDR3 is TGTGCCAGCAGTTTATCGGGGGCGCCGGACACTGAAGCTTTCTTT.

The chain has TRBV6-4 and TRBJ2-1; 15 nucleotides agree with TRBD2. Germline loops: CDR1 MRHNA, CDR2 SNTAGT. V lost 4 bases and J lost 8; bases outside the gene matches: 9. The CDR3 is 17 residues long. CDR3: CASSALWTSGGADEQFF. Here the CDR3 DNA reads TGTGCCAGCAGTGCCCTCTGGACTAGCGGGGGGGCCGATGAGCAGTTCTTC.

The chain couples TRBV19 to TRBJ2-7, with TRBD2 matching 7 bases. The V gene end was trimmed by 4 bases and the J gene end by 5 bases; junction bases not matched to a gene: 8. CDR3 size: 14 residues. The germline V gene encodes CDR1 LNHDA and CDR2 SQIVND (reference sequence). CDR3: CASSTSRGSNEQYF. The CDR3 DNA follows: TGTGCCAGTAGTACCTCGCGGGGGAGCAACGAGCAGTACTTC.

The rearrangement uses TRBV4-1 and TRBJ2-7, with TRBD1 matching over 7 bases. Germline-derived CDR1 and CDR2 are MGHRA and YSYEKL. The CDR3 loop spans 15 amino acids. V was pared by 1 base and J by 5 bases, with 8 bases of the junction left unmatched. The CDR3 loop is CASSQVWDSRHEQYF. The CDR3 DNA is TGCGCCAGCAGCCAAGTCTGGGACAGTCGGCACGAGCAGTACTTC.

The chain employs TRBV18 and TRBJ2-3; 7 bases map to TRBD1. The junction had 9 bases not matched to a gene; V was cut back by 6 bases and J by 0 bases. There are 16 residues in the CDR3. CDR1 and CDR2 (germline): KGHSH, LQKENI. CDR3 in DNA: TGTGCCAGCTCCCAAACACGGGACAGTAGCACAGATACGCAGTATTTT. Amino acid sequence: CASSQTRDSSTDTQYF.

The chain is built from TRBV6-1 and TRBJ1-1; no definite D call. V gave up 2 bases and J gave up 3 bases, with 7 bases separating them. This CDR3 has 13 amino acids. Germline CDR1 MNHNS, CDR2 SASEGT. DNA of the CDR3: TGTGCCAGCAGTGAACATCAGGACACTGAAGCTTTCTTT. Protein product: CASSEHQDTEAFF.

Remarks on this clone: The germline gene is not matched at one end of the junction; a read error may be the cause. Other DNA variants within this sample encode the same CDR3. The genes are TRBV5-1 and TRBJ2-7; 11 bases map to TRBD2. This CDR3 has 13 residues. CDR1 is SGHRS and CDR2 is YFSETQ in the germline V gene. The CDR3 is CASKGLAEDEQYF. The CDR3 nucleotides are TGTGCCAGCAAGGGACTAGCGGAGGACGAGCAGTACTTC.

In its sample, this clone was seen a few times. The gene calls are TRBV9 and TRBJ2-4; D is ambiguous. Trimming removed 2 bases from V and 6 bases from J, with 9 bases in between. This CDR3 spans 13 amino acids. Looked up from germline, CDR1 is SGDLS and CDR2 is YYNGEE. The CDR3 DNA is TGTGCCAGCAGCGTCAGCGAAGCAAACATTCAGTACTTC. It encodes CASSVSEANIQYF. The full variable domain, in which reference TRBV9 and TRBJ2-4 provide the parts outside the CDR3, is DSGVTQTPKHLITATGQRVTLRCSPRSGDLSVYWYQQSLDQGLQFLIQYYNGEERAKGNILERFSAQQFPDLHSELNLSSLELGDSALYFCASSVSEANIQYFGAGTRLSVL.